A single sample gave rise to the 20 T cell receptor beta chains below, sequenced in a study of CD8 T cells in ankylosing spondylitis. One entry per CDR3 protein results from TCRdb running MiXCR on the 5' RACE reads. The table records approximately 240,000 distinct CDR3 sequences, 24% of them present only once. Sequenced sample: blood, either unsorted or a sorted T cell fraction (not recorded which). These receptors were taken from a male donor with ankylosing spondylitis or in good health (not recorded which).

This clonotype was counted a few times. The rearrangement links TRBV20-1 to TRBJ2-1; perhaps TRBD2 as D (5 bases). Germline CDR1 is DFQATT and CDR2 is SNEGSKA (reference sequence). The CDR3 covers 13 residues. V was pared by 1 base and J by 2 bases, with 6 bases between. The CDR3 is CSARVGAYNEQFF. The CDR3 DNA follows: TGCAGTGCTAGAGTGGGAGCCTACAATGAGCAGTTCTTC.

This clonotype was observed at least ten times. The rearrangement links TRBV20-1 to TRBJ2-2; D may be TRBD1 (6 bases). Germline-derived CDR1 and CDR2 are DFQATT and SNEGSKA (reference sequence). The CDR3 sequence is 15 residues long. V dropped 4 bases and J dropped 0 bases, with 12 bases sitting between them. The CDR3, as DNA: TGCAGTGCTAAAGGGGGAATCGCGAACACCGGGGAGCTGTTTTTT. Its translation is CSAKGGIANTGELFF.

This rearrangement joins TRBV12-3 or TRBV12-4 to TRBJ2-7; 7 nucleotides align to TRBD1. V trimming: 6 bases; J trimming: 4 bases; junction bases outside the gene matches: 9. The CDR3 covers 14 residues. The CDR3 region has the DNA TGTGCCAGCAGCCATTTTAAGGGGGCATACGAGCAGTACTTC. It encodes CASSHFKGAYEQYF.

This clonotype was counted many times. The chain combines TRBV11-2 with TRBJ1-5; no reliable D call. Germline V gene sequence: CDR1 SGHAT, CDR2 FQNNGV. The CDR3 totals 13 residues. Trimming removed 4 bases at V and 4 bases at J, with 8 bases between. CDR3: CASSSDTNQPQHF. In DNA, the CDR3 is TGTGCCAGCAGCTCCGACACGAATCAGCCCCAGCATTTT.

This clonotype was observed at least ten times. This chain connects TRBV2 to TRBJ1-2; TRBD1 is a possible D gene (5 bases). The CDR3 consists of 15 residues. Trimming took 0 bases from V and 4 from J, leaving 12 bases between them. Germline V gives CDR1 SNHLY, CDR2 FYNNEI. This chain's CDR3 is CASSEAGVQGYGYTF. CDR3 bases: TGTGCCAGCAGTGAAGCCGGGGTGCAGGGCTATGGCTACACCTTC.

CDR3 coding DNA: TGTGCCAGCAGCCGGACGCAGTTCTCCGGGGAGCTGTTTTTT. Amino acids: CASSRTQFSGELFF. V and J are TRBV6-1 and TRBJ2-2; D uncertain. Germline CDR1 reads MNHNS; CDR2 reads SASEGT. The CDR3 length is 14 residues. Deletions cut 6 bases from V and 6 bases from J, with 14 bases between.

V and J are TRBV28 and TRBJ1-2; D unresolved. Germline CDR1 reads MDHEN; CDR2 reads SYDVKM. Trimming took 7 bases from V and 2 from J, leaving 14 bases between them. This CDR3 comprises 14 residues. In DNA form, the CDR3 reads TGTGCCAGCAATGGCGGAAACTTCAACTATGGCTACACCTTC. The encoded protein is CASNGGNFNYGYTF.

Comment on this clonotype: With a much larger clone just one base away, this may be a read error. CDR3 nucleotide sequence: TGCTCCAGCAGCCAAACAGAGAACCAAGAGACCCAGTACTTC. Its translation is CSSSQTENQETQYF. This chain joins TRBV4-1 and TRBJ2-5; D uncertain. CDR1 MGHRA and CDR2 YSYEKL come from the germline V gene. The CDR3 consists of 14 residues.

This clonotype was recorded many times. This chain joins TRBV12-3 or TRBV12-4 and TRBJ2-3; D might be TRBD1 (8 bases). With 5 bases removed from V and 4 bases from J, the gap between germline ends came to 19 bases. The CDR3 sequence is 16 residues long. The CDR3: CASSPGRGQVPDTQYF. The CDR3 DNA sequence: TGTGCCAGCAGTCCGGGGAGGGGACAGGTCCCAGATACGCAGTATTTT.

This clonotype has only a few counts. V usage is TRBV20-1 and J usage is TRBJ2-4, with TRBD2 as a possible D gene (6 bases). This CDR3 region has 12 residues. Trimming left V 6 bases short and J 7 bases short, with 13 bases between. The V gene's germline CDR1 is DFQATT and CDR2 SNEGSKA (reference sequence). This CDR3 is CSALPRENIQYF. In nucleotides, the CDR3 is TGCAGTGCCCTTCCTCGGGAGAACATTCAGTACTTC.

A few counts support this clonotype. One end of the junction is discordant with germline, which a read error may explain. The rearrangement uses TRBV20-1 and TRBJ2-1, with 10 bases aligning to TRBD2. The CDR3 has 16 amino acids. Germline CDR1 reads DFQATT; CDR2 reads SNEGSKA (reference sequence). The CDR3 reads CCARENSGGLYNEQFF. The CDR3, as DNA: TGCTGTGCTAGAGAAAATAGCGGGGGGTTGTACAATGAGCAGTTCTTC.

The chain joins TRBV10-3 to TRBJ2-2, with D uncertain. V was cut by 4 bases and J by 0 bases, with 9 bases left in between. The germline V gene has CDR1 ENHRY and CDR2 SYGVKD. This CDR3 has 15 amino acids. CDR3 residues: CAISARVSNTGELFF. Written as DNA, the CDR3 is TGTGCCATCAGTGCTCGGGTTTCGAACACCGGGGAGCTGTTTTTT.

This clonotype appeared many times. The chain combines TRBV4-2 with TRBJ1-1; possible D gene TRBD1, 5 bases. Germline V lookup: CDR1 LGHNA, CDR2 YNFKEQ. Trimming stripped 0 bases from V and 6 bases from J, with 11 bases between. This CDR3 contains 14 residues. The chain's CDR3 is CASSQDWGGSEAFF. The CDR3 DNA reads TGTGCCAGCAGCCAAGATTGGGGCGGCTCTGAAGCTTTCTTT.

The table lists this clonotype with many counts. The chain employs TRBV7-9 and TRBJ1-2; tentative D call: TRBD1 (5 bases). V gave up 2 bases and J gave up 6 bases, with 10 bases separating them. The CDR3 spans 13 residues. Germline V gene data show CDR1 as SEHNR and CDR2 as FQNEAQ (reference sequence). The CDR3 loop reads CASSLSGPNGYTF. CDR3 coding DNA: TGTGCCAGCAGCTTATCAGGGCCCAATGGCTACACCTTC.

This clonotype was observed a handful of times. J is TRBJ2-5 and V is TRBV29-1; possibly TRBD2 for D (6 bases). CDR1 is SQVTM and CDR2 is ANQGSEA in the germline V gene. The ends were cut back, 8 bases at V and 5 bases at J, with 15 bases in the middle. This CDR3 is 12 amino acids long. DNA of the CDR3: TGCAGCCACTTCGGGGGTGGGGAGACCCAGTACTTC. Residues: CSHFGGGETQYF.

In this sample, this clonotype turned up many times. This rearrangement joins TRBV5-6 to TRBJ2-7; TRBD1 might be the D (6 bases). The germline gives CDR1 SGHDT, CDR2 YYEEEE. This CDR3 comprises 12 residues. V lost 4 bases and J 7 bases, leaving 12 bases between the germline ends. The CDR3 DNA reads TGTGCCAGCAGCCCTGGGACAAGGGAGCAGTACTTC. It is translated as CASSPGTREQYF.

This clonotype was detected ten times or more. The rearrangement joins TRBV20-1 to TRBJ1-5; 8 bases are shared with TRBD1. Germline V lookup: CDR1 DFQATT, CDR2 SNEGSKA (reference sequence). The CDR3 contains 15 residues. The V segment lost 2 bases and the J segment 7 bases; nucleotides outside the gene matches: 10. Written as DNA, the CDR3 is TGCAGTGCTAGACCACAAACAGGGGGTGGGCAGCCCCAGCATTTT. Its protein is CSARPQTGGGQPQHF.

Only a few counts were recorded for this clonotype. The V and J genes are TRBV20-1 and TRBJ1-5; D uncertain. Germline values: CDR1 DFQATT, CDR2 SNEGSKA (reference sequence). This CDR3 is built from 15 residues. Trimming left V 0 bases short and J 4 bases short, with 13 bases between. CDR3 nucleotide sequence: TGCAGTGCTAGAGAGTGGGCAGTCCCTAATCAGCCCCAGCATTTT. It encodes CSAREWAVPNQPQHF.

This clonotype was detected many times. This chain's CDR3 is CASSPQGDYGYTF. CDR3 DNA: TGTGCCAGCAGCCCACAGGGGGACTATGGCTACACCTTC. The chain is built from TRBV3-1 and TRBJ1-2, with TRBD1 matching 8 bases. The CDR3 has 13 residues. V lost 4 bases, J lost 3 bases, and 1 base stayed unmatched. The germline V gene has CDR1 LGHDT and CDR2 YNNKEL (reference sequence).

This clonotype occurred many times. The genes are TRBV12-3 or TRBV12-4 and TRBJ1-2; 7 bases agree with TRBD1. This CDR3 region has 16 residues. V dropped 3 bases and J dropped 5; count of bases not matched to a gene: 12. This chain's CDR3 is CASSFSRLKGAYGYTF. CDR3 in DNA: TGTGCCAGCAGTTTTTCCCGGCTCAAGGGGGCGTATGGCTACACCTTC.